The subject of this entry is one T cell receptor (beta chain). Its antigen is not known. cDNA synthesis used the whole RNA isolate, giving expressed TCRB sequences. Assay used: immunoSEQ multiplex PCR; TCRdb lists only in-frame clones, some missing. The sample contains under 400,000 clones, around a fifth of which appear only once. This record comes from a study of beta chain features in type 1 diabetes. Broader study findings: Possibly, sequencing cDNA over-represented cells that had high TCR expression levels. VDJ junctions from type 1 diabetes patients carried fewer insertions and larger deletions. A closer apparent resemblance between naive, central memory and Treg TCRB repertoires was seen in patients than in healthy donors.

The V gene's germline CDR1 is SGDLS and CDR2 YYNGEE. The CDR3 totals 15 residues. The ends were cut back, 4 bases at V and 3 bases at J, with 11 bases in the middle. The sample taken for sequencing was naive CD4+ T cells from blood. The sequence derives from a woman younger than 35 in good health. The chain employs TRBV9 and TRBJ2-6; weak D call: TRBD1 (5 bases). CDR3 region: CASSIQGIGANVLTF. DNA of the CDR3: TGTGCCAGCAGCATTCAGGGTATTGGGGCCAACGTCCTGACTTTC.